This T cell receptor (beta chain) is drawn from a study of blood T cell repertoires in COVID-19. The repertoire was sequenced with immunoSEQ multiplex PCR; TCRdb's copy has only in-frame clones and lacks some. The table has approximately 230,000 clones, roughly 80% seen once; the top ten hold 8.9%. CDR1 SGHRS and CDR2 YFSETQ come from the germline V gene. V was clipped by 0 bases and J by 4 bases, with 19 bases between them. CDR3 length: 18 amino acids. The rearrangement joins TRBV5-1 to TRBJ1-4; TRBD1 might be the D (5 bases). The receptor was derived from a man older than 75 with acute or convalescent COVID-19. Input material: peripheral blood. Here the CDR3 reads CASSLAGGLRWDNEKLFF. The CDR3 DNA sequence: TGCGCCAGCAGCTTGGCGGGGGGACTCCGTTGGGATAATGAAAAACTGTTTTTT.